These 20 T cell receptor beta chains came from one sample sequenced in a study of patients and donors after allogeneic stem cell transplantation. TCRdb reanalysed the RT-PCR reads using MiXCR and keeps one entry per CDR3 protein. The table has roughly 200,000 distinct CDR3 sequences, around two fifths seen once. The sample taken for sequencing was blood, either unsorted or a sorted T cell fraction (not recorded which). The source of these receptors is a human donor who was either an allogeneic HSCT recipient or a stem cell or donor lymphocyte infusion donor (not recorded which). It is not recorded whose cells these are; they may come from a transplant donor.

A few counts support this clonotype. J is TRBJ2-2 and V is TRBV7-6, with unresolved D. The CDR3 consists of 16 residues. From germline, CDR1 is SGHVS and CDR2 FNYEAQ. Between the trimmed V and J ends, which lost 2 bases and 2 bases, there was a span of 12 bases. CDR3 protein: CASSLSEMLNTGELFF. CDR3 DNA sequence: TGTGCCAGCAGCTTATCAGAGATGCTCAACACCGGGGAGCTGTTTTTT.

The rearrangement uses TRBV29-1 and TRBJ1-3; D call uncertain. The CDR3 extends over 14 amino acids. Germline V lookup: CDR1 SQVTM, CDR2 ANQGSEA. The V gene lost 1 base and the J gene lost 4 bases, with 11 bases spanning the gap. CDR3 bases: TGCAGCGTTGAAGGTTGGGAAAAAGGAAACACCATATATTTT. It yields the protein CSVEGWEKGNTIYF.

This clonotype appeared a few times. CDR3 bases: TGCGCCAGCAGCCATGGCGACGGAGCCACTGAAGCTTTCTTT. This encodes CASSHGDGATEAFF. This rearrangement joins TRBV4-3 to TRBJ1-1; D is unclear. Between the trimmed V and J ends, which lost 3 bases and 4 bases, there was a span of 12 bases. Germline V gene data show CDR1 as LGHNA and CDR2 as YSLEER. The CDR3 is 14 amino acids.

The chain couples TRBV29-1 to TRBJ2-7, with D tentatively TRBD2 (6 bases). Per germline, CDR1 SQVTM and CDR2 ANQGSEA. CDR3 length: 15 residues. Trimming took 4 bases from V and 2 from J, leaving 18 bases between them. For the CDR3, the DNA is TGCAGCGTTGCGGGGACTTCTACTCCCACCTACGAGCAGTACTTC. Protein sequence: CSVAGTSTPTYEQYF.

The chain couples TRBV7-9 to TRBJ1-5; D may be TRBD1 (5 bases). Trimming left V 5 bases short and J 2 bases short, with 10 bases between. Germline loops: CDR1 SEHNR, CDR2 FQNEAQ (reference sequence). The CDR3 spans 14 residues. The CDR3 DNA reads TGTGCCAGCAGCCCGGGGGTTGGCAATCAGCCCCAGCATTTT. This sequence encodes CASSPGVGNQPQHF.

In this sample, this clonotype turned up a few times. V usage is TRBV20-1 and J usage is TRBJ2-4; TRBD1 agrees at 12 bases. CDR3 length equals 17 residues. The germline V gene encodes CDR1 DFQATT and CDR2 SNEGSKA (reference sequence). Trimming at V came to 4 bases and at J to 1 base, leaving 8 bases not matched to a gene. The CDR3 bases are TGCAGTGCTATCGGGACAGGGGGCGCGGGGGCCAAAAACATTCAGTACTTC. Its protein is CSAIGTGGAGAKNIQYF.

This clonotype has only a few counts. This chain links TRBV7-9 with TRBJ1-1; D perhaps matches TRBD1 (6 bases). The V and J ends lost 1 base and 11 bases respectively, with 17 bases between them. In germline, CDR1 is SEHNR, CDR2 FQNEAQ (reference sequence). The CDR3 is 14 residues long. In DNA, the CDR3 is TGTGCCAGCAGCTTAGTTACAGGGCACGTGAAGGCTTTCTTT. Its protein product is CASSLVTGHVKAFF.

This clonotype was counted a few times. The rearrangement links TRBV4-3 to TRBJ1-4, with 7 positions matching TRBD1. Germline CDR1 reads LGHNA; CDR2 reads YSLEER. J lost 10 bases, V lost 1 base, and 6 bases had no gene match. The CDR3 consists of 14 residues. The CDR3 loop is CASSQVGQDGKLFF. The CDR3 nucleotides read TGCGCCAGCAGCCAAGTCGGACAGGATGGAAAACTGTTTTTT.

The V and J genes are TRBV27 and TRBJ2-1; D not resolved. CDR3 length: 13 residues. Per the germline V gene, CDR1 is MNHEY and CDR2 is SMNVEV (reference sequence). Trimming shortened V by 6 bases and J by 6 bases, and 12 bases separated the two germline ends. The CDR3 bases are TGTGCCAGCAGCCGAAAAACCGGCAATGAGCAGTTCTTC. Translation: CASSRKTGNEQFF.

This clonotype was detected a few times. The J gene is TRBJ2-1, the V gene TRBV2; TRBD1 matches 10 bases. The trim removed 9 bases at V and 5 bases at J, leaving 4 bases unmatched. CDR3 length: 13 amino acids. Germline lookup yields CDR1 SNHLY and CDR2 FYNNEI. The CDR3 nucleotides read TGTGCCAGAGGGGGACAGGGGAACAATGAGCAGTTCTTC. Translating gives CARGGQGNNEQFF.

The rearrangement joins TRBV18 to TRBJ1-1, with D hard to call. Trimming pared 5 bases from V and 1 base from J, leaving 8 bases between. Germline CDR1 KGHSH, CDR2 LQKENI. The CDR3 covers 13 residues. CDR3 protein: CASSMTPNTEAFF. The CDR3 nucleotides are TGTGCCAGCTCAATGACACCGAACACTGAAGCTTTCTTT. Full variable domain (outside the CDR3, taken from reference TRBV18 and TRBJ1-1): NAGVMQNPRHLVRRRGQEARLRCSPMKGHSHVYWYRQLPEEGLKFMVYLQKENIIDESGMPKERFSAEFPKEGPSILRIQQVVRGDSAAYFCASSMTPNTEAFFGQGTRLTVV.

This clonotype appeared a few times. The chain couples TRBV7-9 to TRBJ2-7, with 9 bases fitting TRBD2. J lost 0 bases, V lost 4 bases, and 4 bases had no gene match. This CDR3 contains 15 residues. Looked up from germline, CDR1 is SEHNR and CDR2 is FQNEAQ (reference sequence). In nucleotides, the CDR3 is TGTGCCAGCAGCTACGCGGGAGGGCACTCCTACGAGCAGTACTTC. This sequence encodes CASSYAGGHSYEQYF.

V is TRBV9 and J is TRBJ2-3; D is undetermined. V lost 0 bases and J lost 2, with 7 bases in between. Germline CDR1 reads SGDLS; CDR2 reads YYNGEE. The CDR3 loop spans 14 amino acids. This CDR3 is CASSVGKHTDTQYF. For the CDR3, the DNA is TGTGCCAGCAGCGTAGGAAAACACACAGATACGCAGTATTTT.

This clonotype was picked up a small number of times. The rearrangement uses TRBV12-3 or TRBV12-4 and TRBJ1-3; D not resolved. This CDR3 contains 13 residues. V was shortened by 3 bases and J by 0 bases, with 3 bases between the two germline ends. The CDR3 is CASSFGSGNTIYF. CDR3 in DNA: TGTGCCAGCAGTTTCGGCTCTGGAAACACCATATATTTT.

The chain recombines TRBV28 with TRBJ2-1, with TRBD2 identical over 11 bases. CDR1 is MDHEN, CDR2 SYDVKM, per germline. CDR3 length equals 14 residues. V lost 5 bases and J lost 9; bases outside the gene matches: 6. In nucleotides, the CDR3 is TGTGCCAGCAGTCTTAGCGGGAGGGCCAGTGAGCAGTTCTTC. It yields the protein CASSLSGRASEQFF.

V is TRBV20-1 and J is TRBJ2-3, with a weak D call TRBD2 (6 bases). The CDR3 covers 18 residues. The germline V and J ends were trimmed by 5 bases and 0 bases, with 24 bases remaining between them. Per the germline V gene, CDR1 is DFQATT and CDR2 is SNEGSKA (reference sequence). CDR3 DNA sequence: TGCAGTGCTTTCAGCACTAGCCTGAATAGAGCTAGCACAGATACGCAGTATTTT. It codes for CSAFSTSLNRASTDTQYF.

The chain recombines TRBV4-2 with TRBJ2-2, with D maybe TRBD2 (5 bases). The CDR3 spans 15 residues. The V end was cut by 1 base, the J end by 4 bases, with 10 bases between. Germline V CDR1 and CDR2: LGHNA, YNFKEQ. This CDR3 is CASSQGGDGTGELFF. CDR3 nucleotides: TGTGCCAGCAGCCAAGGGGGAGACGGCACCGGGGAGCTGTTTTTT.

This clonotype turned up a few times. This chain connects TRBV29-1 to TRBJ2-7; no reliable D call. There are 12 residues in the CDR3. Trimming shortened V by 0 bases and J by 0 bases, and 3 bases separated the two germline ends. Germline lookup yields CDR1 SQVTM and CDR2 ANQGSEA. CDR3 nucleotides: TGCAGCGTTGAAGACGACTCCTACGAGCAGTACTTC. This translates into CSVEDDSYEQYF.

The chain has TRBV20-1 and TRBJ1-1; 7 bases line up with TRBD1. This CDR3 contains 13 residues. Losses at the gene ends were 5 bases for V and 0 bases for J; bases not matched to a gene: 3. In germline, CDR1 is DFQATT, CDR2 SNEGSKA (reference sequence). The CDR3 DNA reads as TGCAGTGCTCTACAGGGGTTGAACACTGAAGCTTTCTTT. Protein: CSALQGLNTEAFF.

This clonotype was seen once. V is TRBV6-5 and J is TRBJ1-1; D unclear. The CDR3 is 12 residues long. Trimming left V 0 bases short and J 10 bases short, with 9 bases between. Germline CDR1 and CDR2: MNHEY and SVGAGI. The CDR3 DNA sequence: TGTGCCAGCAGTTACTCGGCAGGCCCAGCTTTCTTT. Translation gives CASSYSAGPAFF.